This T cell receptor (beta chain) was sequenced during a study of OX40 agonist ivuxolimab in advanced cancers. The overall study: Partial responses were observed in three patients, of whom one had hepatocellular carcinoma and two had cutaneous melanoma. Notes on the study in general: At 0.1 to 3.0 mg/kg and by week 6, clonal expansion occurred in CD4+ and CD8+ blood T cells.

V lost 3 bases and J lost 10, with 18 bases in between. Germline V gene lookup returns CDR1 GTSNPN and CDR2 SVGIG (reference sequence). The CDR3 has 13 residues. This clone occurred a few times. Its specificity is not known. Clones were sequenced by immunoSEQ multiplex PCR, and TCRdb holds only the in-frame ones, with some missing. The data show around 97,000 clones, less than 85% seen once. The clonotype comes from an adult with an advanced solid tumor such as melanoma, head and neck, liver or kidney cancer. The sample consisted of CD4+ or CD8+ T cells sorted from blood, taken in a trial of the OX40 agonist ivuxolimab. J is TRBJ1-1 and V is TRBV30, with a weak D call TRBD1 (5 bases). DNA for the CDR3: TGTGCCTGGAGAGGGGACGGGACCATTGGAGCTTTCTTT. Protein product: CAWRGDGTIGAFF.